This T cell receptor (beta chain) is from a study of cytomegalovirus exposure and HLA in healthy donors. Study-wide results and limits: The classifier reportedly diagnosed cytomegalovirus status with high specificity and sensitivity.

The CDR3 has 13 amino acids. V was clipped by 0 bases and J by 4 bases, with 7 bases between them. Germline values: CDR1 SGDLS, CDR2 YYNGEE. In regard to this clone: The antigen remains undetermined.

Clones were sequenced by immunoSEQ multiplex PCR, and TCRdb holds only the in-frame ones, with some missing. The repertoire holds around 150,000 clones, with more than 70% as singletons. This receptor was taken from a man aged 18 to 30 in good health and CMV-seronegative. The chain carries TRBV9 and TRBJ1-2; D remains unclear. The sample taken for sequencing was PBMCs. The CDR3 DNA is TGTGCCAGCAGCGTAGGTGGAGGCTATGGCTACACCTTC. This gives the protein CASSVGGGYGYTF.